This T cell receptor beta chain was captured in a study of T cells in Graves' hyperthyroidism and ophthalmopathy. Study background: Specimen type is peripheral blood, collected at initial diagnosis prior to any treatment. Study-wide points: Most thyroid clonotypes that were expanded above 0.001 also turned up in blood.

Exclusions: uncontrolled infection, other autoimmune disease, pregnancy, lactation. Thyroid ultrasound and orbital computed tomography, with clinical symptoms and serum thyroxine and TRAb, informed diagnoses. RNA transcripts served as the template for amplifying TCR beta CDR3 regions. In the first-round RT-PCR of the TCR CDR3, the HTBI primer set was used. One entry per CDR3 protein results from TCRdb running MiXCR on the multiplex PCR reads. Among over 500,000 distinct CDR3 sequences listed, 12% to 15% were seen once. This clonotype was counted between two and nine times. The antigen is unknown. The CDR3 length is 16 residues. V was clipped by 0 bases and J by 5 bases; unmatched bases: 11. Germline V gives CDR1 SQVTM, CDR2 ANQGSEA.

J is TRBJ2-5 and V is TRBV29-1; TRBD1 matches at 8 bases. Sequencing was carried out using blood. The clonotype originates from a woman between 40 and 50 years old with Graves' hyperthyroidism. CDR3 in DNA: TGCAGCGTTGAAGAGAAGGGGCAGGGGGCAGGGGAGACCCAGTACTTC. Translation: CSVEEKGQGAGETQYF.